This paragraph covers one TCR beta chain sequence. This sample stems from a study of Graves' ophthalmopathy and Graves' hyperthyroidism. V shed 2 bases and J shed 8 bases, with 15 bases lying between them. Germline V CDR1 and CDR2: LGHDT, YNNKEL (reference sequence). The CDR3 extends over 14 amino acids. For repertoire sequencing, the TCR beta CDR3 regions were amplified from RNA transcripts. Second-round multiplex PCR came after a first-round RT-PCR that employed HTBI primers. TCRdb recomputed calls from the multiplex PCR reads with MiXCR, one row per CDR3 protein. The repertoire includes approximately 480,000 distinct CDR3 sequences, about 15% of them detected once, and more than 8.5% sits in the top ten. With a duration under 3 months, ophthalmopathy in the donors showed moderate-to-severe activity, CAS ≥3 and NOSPECS ≥4. In this cohort, patients with other autoimmune diseases, uncontrolled infections, pregnancy or lactation were excluded. Diagnostic conclusions were grounded in clinical symptoms, serum thyroxine, TRAb, thyroid ultrasound and orbital computed tomography. The PBMCs used were ones drawn from 7.5 to 10 ml of fresh peripheral blood.

Material: blood. The chain uses TRBV3-1 and TRBJ1-2; no definite D call. The receptor was isolated from a woman aged 25 to 39 with Graves' ophthalmopathy. The CDR3 DNA follows: TGTGCCAGCAGCCAAAGAGCGTATGGGCCCGGCTACACCTTC. Its translation: CASSQRAYGPGYTF.